These 21 T cell receptor beta chains were all obtained from the same sample, sequenced in a study of monozygotic twins with inflammatory bowel disease. Reanalyzing the 5' RACE reads, TCRdb keeps one entry per CDR3 protein, without DNA. In total, the table holds fewer than 550,000 distinct CDR3 sequences. The sequenced material came from blood. The receptors come from a human donor with ulcerative colitis or Crohn's disease, or a healthy co-twin of an affected twin (not recorded which).

V and J are TRBV20-1 and TRBJ2-7; TCRdb calls TRBD1, which cannot be checked without DNA. The CDR3 contains 15 residues. Germline loops: CDR1 DFQATT, CDR2 SNEGSKA (reference sequence). CDR3 region: CSARAGTGGSDEQYF.

The chain carries TRBV7-3 and TRBJ2-3. CDR3 size: 15 residues. Germline-derived CDR1 and CDR2 are SGHTA and FQGTGA. This CDR3 is CASSLDGRRTDTQYF. The whole variable domain, filled in from reference TRBV7-3 and TRBJ2-3, reads GAGVSQTPSNKVTEKGKYVELRCDPISGHTALYWYRQSLGQGPEFLIYFQGTGAADDSGLPNDRFFAVRPEGSVSTLKIQRTERGDSAVYLCASSLDGRRTDTQYFGPGTRLTVL.

The chain is built from TRBV7-8 and TRBJ1-2. This CDR3 has 12 residues. The germline gives CDR1 SGHVS, CDR2 FQNEAQ. CDR3 residues: CASSLGVSGYTF. Variable domain in full (rest from reference TRBV7-8 and TRBJ1-2): GAGVSQSPRYKVAKRGQDVALRCDPISGHVSLFWYQQALGQGPEFLTYFQNEAQLDKSGLPSDRFFAERPEGSVSTLKIQRTQQEDSAVYLCASSLGVSGYTFGSGTRLTVV.

This chain connects TRBV24-1 to TRBJ2-2; TCRdb selects TRBD1, and the lack of DNA leaves this call unchecked. The germline gives CDR1 KGHDR, CDR2 SFDVKD. This CDR3 has 15 residues. The CDR3 loop reads CASEGTEGVPGELFF.

The CDR3: CAWSVGRGNQPQHF. The chain links TRBV30 to TRBJ1-5; TCRdb's D gene call, TRBD1, goes unchecked for lack of DNA. CDR1 GTSNPN and CDR2 SVGIG come from the germline V gene (reference sequence). CDR3 size: 14 residues.

V and J are TRBV20-1 and TRBJ2-7. The CDR3 spans 13 residues. Germline V lookup: CDR1 DFQATT, CDR2 SNEGSKA (reference sequence). CDR3 protein: CSASGSTVYEQYF.

CDR3 region: CASSLGFFTGELFF. This chain joins TRBV7-2 and TRBJ2-2. This CDR3 contains 14 residues. Germline CDR1 SGHTA, CDR2 FQGNSA.

This chain joins TRBV10-2 and TRBJ2-1; TCRdb proposes TRBD1, but this gene call is untestable without DNA. CDR3 length: 15 residues. Per the germline V gene, CDR1 is WSHSY and CDR2 is SAAADI. The CDR3 is CASRQQGNSYNEQFF.

J is TRBJ1-2 and V is TRBV7-2. CDR3 length: 13 residues. Germline V gene lookup returns CDR1 SGHTA and CDR2 FQGNSA. CDR3: CASSLDFYYGYTF.

V usage is TRBV5-1 and J usage is TRBJ2-7; TCRdb reports TRBD1, a call that lacks DNA to check it against. CDR3 size: 16 residues. Germline V gives CDR1 SGHRS, CDR2 YFSETQ. The CDR3 loop is CASTNLGQEKSYEQYF. Filled out from reference TRBV5-1 and TRBJ2-7, the complete variable domain reads KAGVTQTPRYLIKTRGQQVTLSCSPISGHRSVSWYQQTPGQGLQFLFEYFSETQRNKGNFPGRFSGRQFSNSRSEMNVSTLELGDSALYLCASTNLGQEKSYEQYFGPGTRLTVT.

J is TRBJ1-4 and V is TRBV20-1; as DNA is missing, the TRBD1 call by TCRdb cannot be tested. This CDR3 contains 13 residues. From germline, CDR1 is DFQATT and CDR2 SNEGSKA (reference sequence). The CDR3 reads CSAPRQGGEKLFF.

The CDR3 sequence: CASSPFKADNEQFF. The V call is TRBV5-1, the J call TRBJ2-1. This CDR3 is 14 amino acids long. Germline CDR1 SGHRS, CDR2 YFSETQ.

This chain links TRBV6-5 with TRBJ2-1; TCRdb gives TRBD1 as the D gene, but with no DNA this cannot be confirmed. Germline V lookup: CDR1 MNHEY, CDR2 SVGAGI. There are 15 residues in the CDR3. CDR3 region: CASSYSGGRRNEQFF.

The V and J genes are TRBV4-1 and TRBJ2-1; TCRdb reports TRBD1, a call that lacks DNA to check it against. The CDR3 runs to 17 residues. Germline-derived CDR1 and CDR2 are MGHRA and YSYEKL. Here the CDR3 reads CASSQDLRGGANNEQFF.

The V call is TRBV2, the J call TRBJ1-1. CDR3 length equals 13 residues. CDR1 and CDR2 from the germline V gene are SNHLY and FYNNEI. Here the CDR3 reads CASSDQINTEAFF. Based on the CDR3 plus reference TRBV2 and TRBJ1-1, the full variable domain is EPEVTQTPSHQVTQMGQEVILRCVPISNHLYFYWYRQILGQKVEFLVSFYNNEISEKSEIFDDQFSVERPDGSNFTLKIRSTKLEDSAMYFCASSDQINTEAFFGQGTRLTVV.

J is TRBJ2-7 and V is TRBV7-9. Germline values: CDR1 SEHNR, CDR2 FQNEAQ (reference sequence). CDR3 length: 13 amino acids. The CDR3 here is CASSLSLGSEQYF. The whole variable domain, remainder taken from reference TRBV7-9 and TRBJ2-7, is DTGVSQNPRHKITKRGQNVTFRCDPISEHNRLYWYRQTLGQGPEFLTYFQNEAQLEKSRLLSDRFSAERPKGSFSTLEIQRTEQGDSAMYLCASSLSLGSEQYFGPGTRLTVT.

The rearrangement links TRBV5-1 to TRBJ2-7; the D gene TCRdb calls, TRBD1, cannot be checked with no DNA. The CDR3 consists of 15 residues. Per germline, CDR1 SGHRS and CDR2 YFSETQ. CDR3 loop: CASSSAVGGLNEQYF.

The chain combines TRBV5-1 with TRBJ2-2; TCRdb's D gene call, TRBD1, goes unchecked for lack of DNA. The CDR3 runs 14 residues. From germline, CDR1 is SGHRS and CDR2 YFSETQ. The CDR3 here is CASSSQGYTGELFF.

This rearrangement joins TRBV5-1 to TRBJ2-1. The CDR3 has 15 amino acids. Germline CDR1 and CDR2: SGHRS and YFSETQ. Here the CDR3 reads CASSNFRGSYNEQFF.

The chain carries TRBV15 and TRBJ2-6. The CDR3 loop spans 15 amino acids. Germline V gives CDR1 LNHNV, CDR2 YYDKDF (reference sequence). The CDR3 loop is CATSSDSRGANVLTF. The full variable domain, its missing parts supplied by reference TRBV15 and TRBJ2-6, is DAMVIQNPRYQVTQFGKPVTLSCSQTLNHNVMYWYQQKSSQAPKLLFHYYDKDFNNEADTPDNFQSRRPNTSFCFLDIRSPGLGDTAMYLCATSSDSRGANVLTFGAGSRLTVL.

The chain employs TRBV12-3 or TRBV12-4 and TRBJ2-7; TCRdb indicates TRBD1, and absent DNA this call remains unverified. The CDR3 extends over 14 amino acids. The CDR3 sequence is CASSFRPNGGEQYF.